The entry below gives a single TCR beta chain sequence along with its context. Its antigen target is currently unknown. Base-call qualities are not available, and no considerably larger clone is one nucleotide away. This record belongs to a study of T cell responses to AZD1222 COVID-19 vaccine (dated by TCRdb to about 2021). As for the study more broadly: TCR sequencing was performed for about 250 trial participants, of whom roughly 200 were given two doses of AZD1222 and approximately 25 were given two doses of MenACWY control vaccine. Enrollment into the trials was organized by age into subgroups of 18-55, 56-69 and 70-plus years, and those subgroups contained about 160, 30 and 59 TCR-sequenced participants, respectively.

The CDR3 regions of human TCRbeta chains were analyzed by immunosequencing. As for the original processing: TCRs in the repertoires were compared against a reference library of SARS-CoV-2-specific TCRs that had been generated with the MIRA antigen-specificity platform. Breadth was defined as the fraction of unique TCRs that were SARS-CoV-2-associated, and depth was defined as the fraction of total T cells that were SARS-CoV-2-associated. Using the MIRA data, each spike-specific TCR was assigned both to the spike region to which the TCR was reactive and to a CD4 or CD8 class. Log10-transformed breadth and depth values were compared by one-way ANOVA with Sidak's multiple comparisons tests. In TCRdb, the immuneACCESS table is reduced to in-frame sequences with V and J assigned. These tables do not hold every clone; where another copy was compared, an unresolved V gene accounts for under half, and the others remain unexplained. V, J and clone size derive from that table, while D and trimming were established from the DNA sequence. For this sample the table gives approximately 270,000 clones, of which 90% to 95% were detected only once. Together, the top ten hold 0.5% to 0.65% of the sample.

Sequences MDHEN (CDR1) and SYDVKM (CDR2) are obtained from the germline V gene. V loses 4 bases at its end and J loses 5 bases; junction bases beyond the gene matches: 6. From the cysteine through the phenylalanine, the CDR3 covers 14 amino acids. The read is trimmed to its CDR3 DNA, 42 bases read in frame from base 1. This specimen's time point label, interpreted: about 28 days (+/-7) after the second vaccine dose. AZD1222 recipients with second doses at about 4 weeks or about 12 weeks were pooled, because spike-specific TCR depth and breadth did not differ between schedules. The vaccinee samples were drawn from two UK trials, COV001 and COV002, one of which was a single-blind randomized controlled phase 2/3 trial testing AZD1222 (ChAdOx1 nCoV-19) in healthy adults. Trial participant PBMC samples were collected at day 0 and day 28 after the second dose for TCRbeta chain sequencing. The paper as a whole reports these results and caveats: Reportedly, almost half of the unique spike-specific TCRs recognized epitopes lying outside the regions that are mutated in the B.1.351 and B.1.1.7 variants. Spike-specific TCR breadth and depth rose significantly after two AZD1222 doses compared with day 0 and with MenACWY recipients. Because no day 14 peak-response samples were available, repertoires were characterized only after the peak T cell response. Participants were mostly white British, with more females than males. The authors suggested clonal diversity may have been underestimated. The vaccine-associated CD4 TCRs covered the entire spike protein, and the dominant responses fell in regions 160-218 and 743-854. Conclusions about previously exposed vaccinees were limited because only six AZD1222 recipients were SARS-CoV-2 seropositive at baseline. The 56-69-year group was small, and its depth increase did not reach significance, likely because of low power.

Sequenced here: peripheral blood, sampled 28 days after the second AZD1222 dose. The TCR sequence derives from an adult who received the AZD1222 COVID-19 vaccine. The chain is assembled from TRBV28 and TRBJ2-7, with 9 middle bases fitting TRBD1. The DNA is as follows: TGTGCCAGCAGTTACAGGGGGCGCGTCCACGAGCAGTACTTC. Its protein is CASSYRGRVHEQYF. Joined to the reference TRBV28 and TRBJ2-7 proteins, this CDR3 gives the full variable domain: DVKVTQSSRYLVKRTGEKVFLECVQDMDHENMFWYRQDPGLGLRLIYFSYDVKMKEKGDIPEGYSVSREKKERFSLILESASTNQTSMYLCASSYRGRVHEQYFGPGTRLTVT.